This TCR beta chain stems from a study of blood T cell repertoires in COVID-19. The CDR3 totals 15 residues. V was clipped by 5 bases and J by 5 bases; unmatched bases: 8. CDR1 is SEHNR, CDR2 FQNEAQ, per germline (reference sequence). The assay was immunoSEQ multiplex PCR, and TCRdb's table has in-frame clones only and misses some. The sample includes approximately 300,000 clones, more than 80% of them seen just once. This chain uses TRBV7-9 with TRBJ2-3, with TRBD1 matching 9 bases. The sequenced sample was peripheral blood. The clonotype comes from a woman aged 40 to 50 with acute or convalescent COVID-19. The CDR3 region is CASSLTGGNGDTQYF. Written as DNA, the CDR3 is TGTGCCAGCAGCCTAACAGGGGGCAATGGAGATACGCAGTATTTT.